Shown below are 11 T cell receptor beta chains from a single sample sequenced in a study of immune heterogeneity within non-small cell lung tumors. It was with 32 V and 13 J primers that multiplex PCR amplified TCR beta CDR3. Each CDR3 protein gets one entry after TCRdb re-called the multiplex PCR reads with MiXCR. The data hold 25,000 to 40,000 distinct CDR3 sequences, with under 35% observed a single time. The template consisted of bulk tumor genomic DNA, with about 620 ng used per sample. Widely spaced biopsies, several per primary tumor, were obtained at surgery. Those enrolled were patients newly diagnosed with untreated non-small cell lung cancer and undergoing curative surgery. Specimen: lung tumor tissue. Receptors originate from a man aged 35 to 55 with non-small cell lung cancer.

Only a few counts were recorded for this clonotype. CDR3 nucleotide sequence: TGTGCCAGCAGCACCTCCGGGACAGGGGGAAATAAGCCCCAGCATTTT. Encoded protein: CASSTSGTGGNKPQHF. V is TRBV9 and J is TRBJ1-5, with 11 bases aligning to TRBD1. This CDR3 is built from 16 residues. CDR1 is SGDLS, CDR2 YYNGEE, per germline. V lost 4 bases and J lost 8; bases outside the gene matches: 11.

This clonotype appeared once. This chain uses TRBV11-2 with TRBJ2-5, with D possibly TRBD1 on 5 matching bases. Trimming shortened V by 6 bases and J by 1 base, and 9 bases separated the two germline ends. This CDR3 has 13 amino acids. Germline lookup yields CDR1 SGHAT and CDR2 FQNNGV. The CDR3 DNA is TGTGCCAGCAGTGCAGGGTTCCAAGAGACCCAGTACTTC. It yields the protein CASSAGFQETQYF.

There are many counts of this clonotype. This rearrangement joins TRBV6-2 or TRBV6-3 to TRBJ2-1, with D perhaps matching TRBD2 (6 bases). Trimming removed 6 bases from V and 10 bases from J, with 13 bases in between. CDR3 length: 12 residues. The germline CDR1 and CDR2 sequences are MNHEY and SVGEGT. The CDR3 is CASRETGLEQFF. CDR3 DNA sequence: TGTGCCAGCAGAGAAACGGGACTCGAGCAGTTCTTC.

This clonotype has ten or more counts. The rearrangement links TRBV18 to TRBJ1-1; no clear D gene. Trimming cost V 8 bases and J 7 bases, with 11 bases left between them. The CDR3 has 11 residues. CDR1 and CDR2 (germline): KGHSH, LQKENI. As DNA, the CDR3 is TGTGCCAGCACCGAGACGCATGAAGCTTTCTTT. Its translation is CASTETHEAFF.

This rearrangement joins TRBV18 to TRBJ2-2; D perhaps matches TRBD2 (5 bases). V dropped 6 bases and J dropped 1 base, with 12 bases sitting between them. Germline assignment: CDR1 KGHSH and CDR2 LQKENI. The CDR3 consists of 15 residues. CDR3 loop: CASSSSRGNTGELFF. The CDR3 DNA follows: TGTGCCAGCTCCTCAAGCCGGGGGAACACCGGGGAGCTGTTTTTT.

The sample holds many counts of this clonotype. The chain employs TRBV5-8 and TRBJ2-3; possibly TRBD2 for D (5 bases). Looked up from germline, CDR1 is SGHTS and CDR2 is YDEGEE. V shed 0 bases and J shed 3 bases, with 14 bases lying between them. There are 16 residues in the CDR3. The CDR3 sequence: CASSLALGVSTDTQYF. CDR3 sequence (DNA): TGTGCCAGCAGCTTGGCTTTGGGAGTGAGTACAGATACGCAGTATTTT.

J is TRBJ2-5 and V is TRBV29-1; 7 bases line up with TRBD1. V lost 6 bases and J lost 5; bases outside the gene matches: 9. In germline, CDR1 is SQVTM, CDR2 ANQGSEA. This CDR3 spans 13 amino acids. The CDR3 region has the DNA TGCAGCGTGGGCCGGGACAGAGGGGAGACCCAGTACTTC. Translation: CSVGRDRGETQYF.

This clonotype qualifies as medium-sized. The rearrangement uses TRBV2 and TRBJ2-7; 7 bases match TRBD1. V shed 5 bases and J 6 bases; nucleotides not matched to a gene: 10. Germline CDR1 and CDR2: SNHLY and FYNNEI. There are 14 residues in the CDR3. The CDR3 here is CASSWTGVGSEQYF. CDR3 DNA: TGTGCCAGCAGTTGGACAGGCGTGGGATCCGAGCAGTACTTC.

A note on this clonotype: It may be a read error: a sequence one base away is much more abundant. V and J are TRBV20-1 and TRBJ1-5; TRBD1 is a possible D gene (6 bases). CDR3 length: 16 amino acids. Germline-derived CDR1 and CDR2 are DFQATT and SNEGSKA (reference sequence). Trimming removed 0 bases from V and 4 bases from J, with 16 bases in between. CDR3 DNA sequence: TGCAGTGCTAGAGATGGGGGTACGACAGGTAATCAGCCCCAGCATTTT. Protein product: CSARDGGTTGNQPQHF.

This clonotype was seen a few times. The chain employs TRBV4-3 and TRBJ2-7, with a weak D call TRBD2 (5 bases). Germline loops: CDR1 LGHNA, CDR2 YSLEER. Trimming removed 3 bases from V and 4 bases from J, with 16 bases in between. This CDR3 contains 15 residues. In DNA form, the CDR3 reads TGCGCCAGCAGCCAGCGGGCCCGACCAGAATACGAGCAGTACTTC. This codes for CASSQRARPEYEQYF.

Concerning this clonotype: With a much larger clone just one base away, this may be a read error. The chain has TRBV6-1 and TRBJ1-1, with 10 bases aligning to TRBD1. Germline V gene data show CDR1 as MNHNS and CDR2 as SASEGT. The CDR3 sequence is 14 residues long. The chain's CDR3 is CTSSEDRGDTEAFF. For the CDR3, the DNA is TGTACCAGCAGTGAGGACAGGGGGGACACTGAAGCTTTCTTT.